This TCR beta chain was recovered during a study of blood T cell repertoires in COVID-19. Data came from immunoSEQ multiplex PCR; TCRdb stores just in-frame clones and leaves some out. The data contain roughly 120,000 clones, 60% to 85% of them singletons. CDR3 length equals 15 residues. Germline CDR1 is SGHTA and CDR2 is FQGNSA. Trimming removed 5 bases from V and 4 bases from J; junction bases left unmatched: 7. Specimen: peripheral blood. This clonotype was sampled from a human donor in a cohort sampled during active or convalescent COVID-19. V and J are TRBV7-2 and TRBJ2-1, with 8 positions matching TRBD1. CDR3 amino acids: CASSPTGQAYNEQFF. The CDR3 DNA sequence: TGTGCCAGCAGCCCAACGGGACAGGCGTACAATGAGCAGTTCTTC.